Listed below are T cell receptor beta chains from one sample, sequenced in a study of T cells after yellow fever vaccination. Each CDR3 protein gets one entry after TCRdb re-called the 5' RACE reads with MiXCR. The sample records around 320,000 distinct CDR3 sequences, about 11% being singletons. The sample consisted of CD4+ T cells sorted from PBMCs, taken 45 days after the yellow fever booster vaccination. These receptors were taken from a man between 18 and 29 years old who received the YFV17D yellow fever vaccine. Both conserved end residues are trimmed from each CDR3. The D gene is left open where the match is weak.

j_call,v_call,d_call,cdr3_aa
TRBJ2-2,TRBV20-1,.,SAYGRSAGELF
TRBJ2-3,TRBV29-1,.,SVGRGSTDTQY
TRBJ1-1,TRBV2,TRBD1,ASSQPQGALGAF
TRBJ2-1,TRBV7-2,.,ASSSYPRGEQF
TRBJ1-6,TRBV7-3,.,ASSRVPGRDSPLH
TRBJ2-1,TRBV5-4,TRBD2,ASSPTPTSGQF
TRBJ1-4,TRBV6-5,.,ASSNQIKLF
TRBJ2-3,TRBV6-6,.,ASSYGPDTQY
TRBJ2-3,TRBV29-1,.,SVGRDYTDTQY
TRBJ1-5,TRBV18,.,ASSRVRVDRSDQPQH
TRBJ1-5,TRBV20-1,.,SVTGSEHQPQH
TRBJ1-5,TRBV5-6,.,ASSLVMGMEPQH
TRBJ1-1,TRBV28,.,ASLRTTEAF
TRBJ2-7,TRBV3-1,.,ASSPLVRVYEQY
TRBJ2-3,TRBV12-2,.,ASRPNRGSTDTQY
TRBJ2-1,TRBV7-9,.,ASQRGTQHNEQF
TRBJ2-3,TRBV29-1,.,SVGVGGSDTQY
TRBJ2-7,TRBV18,TRBD1,ASSHDRVSEQY
TRBJ1-3,TRBV12-3/TRBV12-4,.,ASSPRWRAGNTIY
TRBJ1-2,TRBV5-8,TRBD1,ASSRDRGGYGYT
TRBJ1-1,TRBV12-5,.,ASGLGVNTEAF
TRBJ1-5,TRBV7-2,.,ASSLRDSNQPQH
TRBJ1-5,TRBV15,.,ATSSQLGGAGPQH